These T cell receptor beta chains were read from a single sample in a study of T-cell memory formation after mild COVID-19. TCRdb processed the 5' RACE reads anew with MiXCR; each CDR3 protein has one entry. The sample includes 250,000 to 300,000 distinct CDR3 sequences, around 15% of them seen just once. The sample was PBMCs or a T cell subset sorted from them (not recorded which). The receptors come from a man aged 18 to 30 who had mild COVID-19 (a few samples of this study predate the infection). Cell type and time point are not known. The CDR3 runs from the conserved cysteine through the conserved F or W. A D gene is named only where the DNA matches it firmly. Expanded clones are given a class, and other clones once, few, many or no size at all.

>TRBJ1-1|.|15|TRBV20-1|once
CSARRGGDLNTEAFF
TGCAGTGCTAGAAGGGGGGGGGACTTGAACACTGAAGCTTTCTTT
>TRBJ2-2|TRBD1|15|TRBV11-2|few
CASSWGQGFTGELFF
TGTGCCAGCAGCTGGGGACAGGGTTTCACCGGGGAGCTGTTTTTT
>TRBJ1-1|.|9|TRBV7-3|few
CASSHEAFF
TGTGCCAGCAGCCATGAAGCTTTCTTT
>TRBJ2-7|.|14|TRBV5-1|.
CASSPRANDYEQYF
TGCGCCAGCAGCCCTCGGGCGAACGACTACGAGCAGTACTTC
>TRBJ1-2|.|11|TRBV21-1|many
CASSEADGYTF
TGTGCCAGCAGCGAGGCCGATGGCTACACCTTC
>TRBJ2-1|TRBD2|14|TRBV7-9|few
CASSSGLANNEQFF
TGTGCCAGCAGCTCGGGACTAGCGAACAATGAGCAGTTCTTC
>TRBJ2-1|TRBD2|15|TRBV28|few
CASILAGGFYNEQFF
TGTGCCAGCATCCTAGCGGGGGGATTTTACAATGAGCAGTTCTTC
>TRBJ1-2|.|14|TRBV12-3/TRBV12-4|few
CASSSPGWARGYTF
TGTGCCAGCAGTTCCCCCGGGTGGGCCCGTGGCTACACCTTC
>TRBJ2-3|.|16|TRBV11-2|few
CASTHSRGGSTDTQYF
TGTGCCAGCACCCATAGTAGAGGGGGGTCCACAGATACGCAGTATTTT
>TRBJ2-5|.|15|TRBV6-2/TRBV6-3|.
CASSYSAGLQETQYF
TGTGCCAGCAGTTACTCGGCCGGGTTACAAGAGACCCAGTACTTC
>TRBJ1-1|TRBD1|17|TRBV25-1|few
CASSGAGTGGGYTEAFF
TGTGCCAGCAGTGGGGCCGGGACAGGGGGCGGGTACACTGAAGCTTTCTTT
>TRBJ1-4|.|17|TRBV7-9|few
CASSPGGGSSTNEKLFF
TGTGCCAGCAGCCCCGGGGGGGGGTCTTCAACTAATGAAAAACTGTTTTTT
>TRBJ2-3|TRBD2|18|TRBV20-1|.
CSARVGTSDPWGPDTQYF
TGCAGTGCTAGAGTTGGGACTAGCGACCCCTGGGGACCAGATACGCAGTATTTT
>TRBJ1-5|TRBD1|14|TRBV6-6|few
CASSPTGGSQPQHF
TGTGCCAGCAGCCCCACAGGGGGCAGTCAGCCCCAGCATTTT
>TRBJ2-7|.|14|TRBV7-3|.
CASSLEPGSHEQYF
TGTGCCAGCAGTTTAGAACCGGGGTCCCACGAGCAGTACTTC
>TRBJ1-2|.|15|TRBV4-3|.
CASSQERQGDYGYTF
TGCGCCAGCAGCCAAGAAAGGCAGGGCGACTATGGCTACACCTTC
>TRBJ1-2|TRBD1|16|TRBV5-6|few
CASSFLGQGTSDGYTF
TGTGCCAGCAGCTTCCTAGGACAGGGGACCTCCGATGGCTACACCTTC
>TRBJ1-1|.|14|TRBV3-1|.
CASSQARANTEAFF
TGTGCCAGCAGCCAAGCTCGAGCGAACACTGAAGCTTTCTTT